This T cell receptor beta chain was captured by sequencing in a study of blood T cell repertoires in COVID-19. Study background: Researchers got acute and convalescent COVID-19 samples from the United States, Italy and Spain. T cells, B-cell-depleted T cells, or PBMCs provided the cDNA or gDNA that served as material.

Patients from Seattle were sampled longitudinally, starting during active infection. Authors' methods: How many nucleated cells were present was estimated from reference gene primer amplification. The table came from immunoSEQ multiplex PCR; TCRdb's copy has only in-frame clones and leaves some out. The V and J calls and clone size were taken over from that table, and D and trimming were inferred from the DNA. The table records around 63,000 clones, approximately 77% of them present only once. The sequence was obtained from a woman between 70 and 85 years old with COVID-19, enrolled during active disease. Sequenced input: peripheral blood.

CDR3 nucleotides: TGTGCCAGCAGCCCCGGACAGGTAGGGGGCTACACCTTC. Residues: CASSPGQVGGYTF. The rearrangement joins TRBV3-1 (or the pseudogene TRBV3-2) to TRBJ1-2; the match to TRBD1 covers 7 bases. CDR1 is LGHDT, CDR2 YNNKEL, per germline (reference sequence). V gave up 4 bases and J gave up 8 bases; unmatched junction bases: 7. The CDR3 covers 13 residues.